Shown below are 8 T cell receptor beta chains from a single sample sequenced in a study of blood T cell repertoires in COVID-19. The method was immunoSEQ multiplex PCR; TCRdb's version includes in-frame clones alone and lacks a portion of them. The sample yields fewer than 200,000 clones, 88% seen once. The specimen was PBMCs or T cells enriched from blood (not recorded which). These receptors all stem from a woman younger than 35 who had recovered from COVID-19.

V usage is TRBV23-1 and J usage is TRBJ2-2, with D possibly TRBD2 on 6 matching bases. TRBV23-1 falls under the ORF class, with uncertain function. V shed 7 bases and J shed 4 bases, with 13 bases lying between them. The CDR3 length is 14 residues. The CDR3, as DNA: TGCGCCAGCACCAAAAACGGGGGCACCGGGGAGCTGTTTTTT. Translating it yields CASTKNGGTGELFF.

This chain joins TRBV6-5 and TRBJ1-1, with D perhaps matching TRBD1 (5 bases). Between the trimmed V and J ends, which lost 4 bases and 10 bases, there was a span of 19 bases. The CDR3 spans 14 residues. Germline V lookup: CDR1 MNHEY, CDR2 SVGAGI. In nucleotides, the CDR3 is TGTGCCAGCAGTTCCCGGGGGTCAGGGTCGCCAGCTTTCTTT. This sequence encodes CASSSRGSGSPAFF.

The rearrangement joins TRBV7-6 to TRBJ1-1, with TRBD1 identical over 9 bases. J was trimmed by 1 base and V by 5 bases; bases with no gene match: 5. This CDR3 region has 15 residues. Germline V gene sequence: CDR1 SGHVS, CDR2 FNYEAQ. The CDR3 here is CASSPLGQGNTEAFF. For the CDR3, the DNA is TGTGCCAGCAGCCCACTGGGACAGGGGAACACTGAAGCTTTCTTT.

V gene TRBV5-4 combines with J gene TRBJ1-2; the D gene is possibly TRBD1 (5 bases). Germline values: CDR1 SGHNT, CDR2 YYREEE (reference sequence). V lost 3 bases, J lost 3 bases, and 9 bases lay in between. This CDR3 comprises 13 residues. The CDR3 is CASSSREDYGYTF. The CDR3 nucleotides read TGTGCCAGCAGCTCCAGGGAGGACTATGGCTACACCTTC.

This clone was found once. The chain joins TRBV29-1 to TRBJ2-7, with TRBD1 as a possible D gene (5 bases). CDR1 and CDR2 from the germline V gene are SQVTM and ANQGSEA. The V and J ends lost 4 bases and 6 bases respectively, with 13 bases between them. This CDR3 is 12 amino acids long. The DNA of the CDR3 is TGCAGCGTTGGGACACTATGGGGCGAGCAGTACTTC. It encodes CSVGTLWGEQYF.

This clone was counted a single time. The chain links TRBV28 to TRBJ2-5, with 9 bases aligning to TRBD2. V gave up 2 bases and J gave up 2 bases; unmatched junction bases: 3. This CDR3 comprises 15 residues. CDR1 MDHEN and CDR2 SYDVKM come from the germline V gene. CDR3 loop: CASSLGLAGQETQYF. CDR3 bases: TGTGCCAGCAGTTTAGGGCTAGCGGGGCAAGAGACCCAGTACTTC.

This chain joins TRBV3-1 (or the pseudogene TRBV3-2) and TRBJ2-3; 8 bases match TRBD2. This CDR3 has 16 residues. After removal of 3 bases from V and 1 base from J, the junction contained 6 bases not matched to a gene. Germline V gene sequence: CDR1 LGHDT, CDR2 YNNKEL (reference sequence). This CDR3 is CASSQISGGGTDTQYF. In DNA form, the CDR3 reads TGTGCCAGCAGCCAGATAAGCGGGGGAGGCACAGATACGCAGTATTTT.

The chain uses TRBV3-1 (or the pseudogene TRBV3-2) and TRBJ1-4; 7 bases map to TRBD1. Germline trimming cut 1 base from V and 8 bases from J; bases unmatched to any gene: 10. The CDR3 is 16 amino acids. Per germline, CDR1 LGHDT and CDR2 YNNKEL (reference sequence). CDR3 protein: CASSQAGDLTGEKLFF. The CDR3 DNA reads as TGTGCCAGCAGCCAAGCCGGGGACCTGACAGGGGAAAAACTGTTTTTT.